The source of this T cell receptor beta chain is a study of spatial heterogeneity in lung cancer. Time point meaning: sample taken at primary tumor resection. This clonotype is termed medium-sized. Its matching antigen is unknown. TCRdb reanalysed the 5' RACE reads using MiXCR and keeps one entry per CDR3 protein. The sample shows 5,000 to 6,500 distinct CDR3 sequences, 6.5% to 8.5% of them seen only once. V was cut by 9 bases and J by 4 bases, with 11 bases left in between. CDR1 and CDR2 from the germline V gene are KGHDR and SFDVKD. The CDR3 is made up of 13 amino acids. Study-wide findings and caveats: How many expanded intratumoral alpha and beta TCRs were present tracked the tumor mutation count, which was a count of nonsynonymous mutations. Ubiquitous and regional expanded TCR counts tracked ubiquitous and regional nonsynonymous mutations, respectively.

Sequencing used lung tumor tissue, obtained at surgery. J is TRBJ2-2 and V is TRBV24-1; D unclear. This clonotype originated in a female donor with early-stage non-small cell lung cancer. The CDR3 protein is CATSRPGTGELFF. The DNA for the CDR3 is TGTGCCACCTCTCGACCAGGCACCGGGGAGCTGTTTTTT.